What follows are 18 T cell receptor beta chains derived from one specimen sequenced in a study of shared T cell receptors in the human thymus. Data came from immunoSEQ multiplex PCR; TCRdb stores just in-frame clones and leaves some out. The profile shows approximately 660,000 clones, 88% of them singletons. These data also formed part of another study, on human thymus T cells.

Sequenced: thymocytes. The source is a boy under three years old with a congenital heart defect.

J is TRBJ2-5 and V is TRBV6-5; D unresolved. The CDR3 length is 14 residues. CDR1 and CDR2 (germline): MNHEY, SVGAGI. The ends were cut back, 0 bases at V and 5 bases at J, with 10 bases in the middle. The DNA for the CDR3 is TGTGCCAGCAGTTACTCGAAACCCGGGGAGACCCAGTACTTC. As protein: CASSYSKPGETQYF.

The V call is TRBV19, the J call TRBJ2-3; TRBD1 aligns across 7 bases. Looked up from germline, CDR1 is LNHDA and CDR2 is SQIVND (reference sequence). V shed 3 bases and J 6 bases; nucleotides not matched to a gene: 9. CDR3 size: 15 residues. CDR3 sequence reads: CASSIGARGRDTQYF. CDR3 nucleotides: TGTGCCAGTAGTATTGGTGCAAGGGGGCGGGATACGCAGTATTTT. Combining the CDR3 with reference TRBV19 and TRBJ2-3 gives the whole variable domain DGGITQSPKYLFRKEGQNVTLSCEQNLNHDAMYWYRQDPGQGLRLIYYSQIVNDFQKGDIAEGYSVSREKKESFPLTVTSAQKNPTAFYLCASSIGARGRDTQYFGPGTRLTVL.

The chain uses TRBV2 and TRBJ2-5; D is uncertain. V was trimmed by 6 bases and J by 1 base, leaving 6 bases between them. This CDR3 has 12 residues. The germline V gene has CDR1 SNHLY and CDR2 FYNNEI. The CDR3 sequence: CASRRPQETQYF. The CDR3 DNA is TGTGCCAGCAGGCGGCCCCAAGAGACCCAGTACTTC.

The V and J genes are TRBV7-2 and TRBJ2-2; 9 nucleotides line up with TRBD1. The CDR3 has 14 amino acids. CDR1 and CDR2 from the germline V gene are SGHTA and FQGNSA. The trim removed 2 bases at V and 7 bases at J, leaving 2 bases unmatched. CDR3 in DNA: TGTGCCAGCAGCTTATTGGACAGGGGCGGGGAGCTGTTTTTT. Residues: CASSLLDRGGELFF. The full variable domain, completed using reference TRBV7-2 and TRBJ2-2, is GAGVSQSPSNKVTEKGKDVELRCDPISGHTALYWYRQSLGQGLEFLIYFQGNSAPDKSGLPSDRFSAERTGGSVSTLTIQRTQQEDSAVYLCASSLLDRGGELFFGEGSRLTVL.

V gene TRBV7-9 combines with J gene TRBJ1-2, with TRBD1 matching 7 bases. Germline CDR1 reads SEHNR; CDR2 reads FQNEAQ (reference sequence). The CDR3 has 16 amino acids. V dropped 5 bases and J dropped 4; count of bases not matched to a gene: 13. The CDR3 DNA is TGTGCCAGCAGCATCGAACCGGGACAGCTCCTCTATGGCTACACCTTC. It codes for CASSIEPGQLLYGYTF.

This chain links TRBV5-8 with TRBJ1-4; D uncertain. The CDR3 contains 18 residues. The germline V and J ends were trimmed by 4 bases and 8 bases, with 27 bases remaining between them. Germline V lookup: CDR1 SGHTS, CDR2 YDEGEE. The CDR3 reads CASSLTDPTRAPGEKLFF. The CDR3 DNA is TGTGCCAGCAGCCTTACGGACCCGACCCGGGCCCCGGGGGAAAAACTGTTTTTT. The entire variable domain, with the rest obtained from reference TRBV5-8 and TRBJ1-4, is as follows: EAGVTQSPTHLIKTRGQQATLRCSPISGHTSVYWYQQALGLGLQFLLWYDEGEERNRGNFPPRFSGRQFPNYSSELNVNALELEDSALYLCASSLTDPTRAPGEKLFFGSGTQLSVL.

J is TRBJ1-2 and V is TRBV29-1; 9 nucleotides match TRBD1. Per germline, CDR1 SQVTM and CDR2 ANQGSEA. The CDR3 loop spans 13 amino acids. V lost 6 bases, J lost 8 bases, and 10 bases stayed unmatched. The DNA for the CDR3 is TGCAGCGTGGCCAGACAGGGGGGGAGAGGCTACACCTTC. The encoded protein is CSVARQGGRGYTF. Full variable domain (outside the CDR3, taken from reference TRBV29-1 and TRBJ1-2): SAVISQKPSRDICQRGTSLTIQCQVDSQVTMMFWYRQQPGQSLTLIATANQGSEATYESGFVIDKFPISRPNLTFSTLTVSNMSPEDSSIYLCSVARQGGRGYTFGSGTRLTVV.

In this sample, this clone turned up once. The chain is built from TRBV14 and TRBJ2-7, with 11 bases identical to TRBD2. The trim removed 3 bases at V and 2 bases at J, leaving 15 bases unmatched. The CDR3 consists of 19 residues. Germline V CDR1 and CDR2: SGHDN, FVKESK. The CDR3 region is CASSHPGLAASLLAYEQYF. The CDR3 nucleotides read TGTGCCAGCAGCCACCCGGGACTAGCGGCTTCATTGTTAGCCTACGAGCAGTACTTC. Drawing the rest from reference TRBV14 and TRBJ2-7, the complete variable domain is EAGVTQFPSHSVIEKGQTVTLRCDPISGHDNLYWYRRVMGKEIKFLLHFVKESKQDESGMPNNRFLAERTGGTYSTLKVQPAELEDSGVYFCASSHPGLAASLLAYEQYFGPGTRLTVT.

The V and J genes are TRBV6-6 and TRBJ1-2; TRBD1 aligns across 9 bases. CDR1 and CDR2 (germline): MNHNY, SVGAGI (reference sequence). The CDR3 loop spans 15 amino acids. The trim removed 6 bases at V and 8 bases at J, leaving 13 bases unmatched. In DNA, the CDR3 is TGTGCCAGCAGCCTTCCGGGACAGGGATTCTACGGCTACACCTTC. It translates to CASSLPGQGFYGYTF.

The chain carries TRBV19 and TRBJ2-4; possibly TRBD1 for D (5 bases). V was cut by 6 bases and J by 4 bases, with 10 bases left in between. The CDR3 spans 13 residues. The germline V gene has CDR1 LNHDA and CDR2 SQIVND (reference sequence). The DNA for the CDR3 is TGTGCCAGTAGGGGGCAGACGAAAAACATTCAGTACTTC. It encodes CASRGQTKNIQYF.

This chain connects TRBV25-1 to TRBJ1-4; 8 bases align to TRBD1. Germline CDR1 is MGHDK and CDR2 is SYGVNS. This CDR3 is built from 17 residues. Germline trimming cut 4 bases from V and 5 bases from J; bases unmatched to any gene: 12. This CDR3 is CASSAGTGSGVNEKLFF. CDR3 nucleotide sequence: TGTGCCAGCAGTGCTGGGACAGGCAGTGGAGTAAATGAAAAACTGTTTTTT.

The chain employs TRBV30 and TRBJ1-5; 7 positions agree with TRBD1. J was trimmed by 4 bases and V by 1 base; bases with no gene match: 7. Per germline, CDR1 GTSNPN and CDR2 SVGIG (reference sequence). This CDR3 spans 15 amino acids. In DNA form, the CDR3 reads TGTGCCTGGAGTGCCCCGGGACAGCGAAATCAGCCCCAGCATTTT. Translation: CAWSAPGQRNQPQHF.

This sequence joins TRBV6-4 and TRBJ1-2; D uncertain. The CDR3 sequence is 14 residues long. Germline CDR1 and CDR2: MRHNA and SNTAGT. The V and J ends lost 4 bases and 2 bases respectively, with 11 bases between them. CDR3 in DNA: TGTGCCAGCAGTGGAGCCGGGAGGAACTATGGCTACACCTTC. Protein sequence: CASSGAGRNYGYTF.

The sample holds a few counts of this clone. V and J are TRBV2 and TRBJ2-2, with 13 bases aligning to TRBD2. Germline V gene data show CDR1 as SNHLY and CDR2 as FYNNEI. CDR3 size: 20 residues. Trimming cost V 3 bases and J 1 base; bases outside gene matches: 11. The chain's CDR3 is CASSEGTSGTRRGNTGELFF. The CDR3 nucleotides are TGTGCCAGCAGTGAGGGGACTAGCGGGACCAGACGAGGGAACACCGGGGAGCTGTTTTTT.

The J gene is TRBJ2-4, the V gene TRBV2; D is perhaps TRBD1 (6 bases). The CDR3 is 14 amino acids. Germline V lookup: CDR1 SNHLY, CDR2 FYNNEI. Trimming stripped 7 bases from V and 0 bases from J, with 10 bases between. CDR3 protein: CASIGTPAKNIQYF. As DNA, the CDR3 is TGTGCCAGCATTGGGACACCAGCCAAAAACATTCAGTACTTC. Based on the CDR3 plus reference TRBV2 and TRBJ2-4, the full variable domain is EPEVTQTPSHQVTQMGQEVILRCVPISNHLYFYWYRQILGQKVEFLVSFYNNEISEKSEIFDDQFSVERPDGSNFTLKIRSTKLEDSAMYFCASIGTPAKNIQYFGAGTRLSVL.

Points on this clone: Other DNA sequences within the sample encode an identical CDR3. The V and J genes are TRBV28 and TRBJ1-2; D might be TRBD1 (6 bases). Trimming pared 3 bases from V and 4 bases from J, leaving 12 bases between. The CDR3 consists of 14 residues. CDR1 is MDHEN and CDR2 is SYDVKM in the germline V gene. This CDR3 is CASSLQGLSYGYTF. DNA of the CDR3: TGTGCCAGCAGTTTGCAGGGGCTGAGCTATGGCTACACCTTC.

The chain's CDR3 is CASSEPGDAADTQYF. The CDR3 coding sequence is TGTGCCAGCAGTGAACCGGGAGATGCGGCAGATACGCAGTATTTT. The V gene is TRBV2, the J gene TRBJ2-3; the D gene is possibly TRBD2 (6 bases). The CDR3 has 15 amino acids. The V end lost 2 bases, the J end lost 4 bases, and 13 bases lay between the germline ends. Per germline, CDR1 SNHLY and CDR2 FYNNEI.

The rearrangement uses TRBV10-3 and TRBJ2-1, with D perhaps TRBD2 (6 bases). Per the germline V gene, CDR1 is ENHRY and CDR2 is SYGVKD. V was cut by 2 bases and J by 7 bases, with 33 bases left in between. The CDR3 sequence is 21 residues long. The CDR3 region has the DNA TGTGCCATCAGTGAGAGGTCGGTCGACGACTTGGAGACTAGGAGGTTGAATGAGCAGTTCTTC. Amino acids: CAISERSVDDLETRRLNEQFF.